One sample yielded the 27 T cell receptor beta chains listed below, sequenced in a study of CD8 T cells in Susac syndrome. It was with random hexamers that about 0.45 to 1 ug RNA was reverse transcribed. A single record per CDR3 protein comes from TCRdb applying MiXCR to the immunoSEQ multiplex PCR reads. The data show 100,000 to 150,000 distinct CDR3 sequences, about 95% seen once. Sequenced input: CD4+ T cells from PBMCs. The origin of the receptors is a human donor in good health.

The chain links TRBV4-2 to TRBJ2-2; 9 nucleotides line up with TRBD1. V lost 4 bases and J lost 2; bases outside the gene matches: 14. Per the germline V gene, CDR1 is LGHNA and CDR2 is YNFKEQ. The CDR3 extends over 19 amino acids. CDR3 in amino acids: CASSLLKRWDRVNTGELFF. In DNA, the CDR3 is TGTGCCAGCAGCCTCCTAAAGCGGTGGGACAGGGTCAACACCGGGGAGCTGTTTTTT.

CDR3 sequence (DNA): TGCAGTGCTAGCGGTGGCGCAGGGAGGGCTTACGACCAGTACTTC. Protein: CSASGGAGRAYDQYF. The rearrangement uses TRBV20-1 and TRBJ2-5, with 7 bases that match TRBD2. CDR1 DFQATT and CDR2 SNEGSKA come from the germline V gene (reference sequence). Trimming took 3 bases from V and 10 from J; bases not matched to a gene: 17. This CDR3 is built from 15 residues.

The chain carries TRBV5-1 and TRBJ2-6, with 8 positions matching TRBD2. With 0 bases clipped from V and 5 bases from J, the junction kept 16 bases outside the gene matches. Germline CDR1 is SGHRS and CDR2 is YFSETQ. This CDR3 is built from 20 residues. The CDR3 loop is CASSLVTSGGPISWANVLTF. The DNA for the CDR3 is TGCGCCAGCAGCTTGGTCACTAGCGGAGGGCCTATTTCTTGGGCCAACGTCCTGACTTTC.

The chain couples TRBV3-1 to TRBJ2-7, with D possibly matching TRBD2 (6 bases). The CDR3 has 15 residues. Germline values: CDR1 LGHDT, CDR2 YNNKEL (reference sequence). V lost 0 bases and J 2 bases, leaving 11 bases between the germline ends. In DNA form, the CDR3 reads TGTGCCAGCAGCCAAGATCTAGCGAGGACCTACGAGCAGTACTTC. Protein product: CASSQDLARTYEQYF.

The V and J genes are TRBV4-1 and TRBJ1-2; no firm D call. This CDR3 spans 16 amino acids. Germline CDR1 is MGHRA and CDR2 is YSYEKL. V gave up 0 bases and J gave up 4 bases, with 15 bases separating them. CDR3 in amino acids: CASSQDGIGYSYGYTF. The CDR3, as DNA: TGCGCCAGCAGCCAAGATGGGATTGGATACAGCTATGGCTACACCTTC.

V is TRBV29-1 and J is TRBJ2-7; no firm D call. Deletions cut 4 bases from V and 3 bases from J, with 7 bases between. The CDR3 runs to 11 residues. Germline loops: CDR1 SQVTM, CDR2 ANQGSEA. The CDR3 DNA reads TGCAGCGTTGTGGTCCGCTACGAGCAGTACTTC. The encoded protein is CSVVVRYEQYF.

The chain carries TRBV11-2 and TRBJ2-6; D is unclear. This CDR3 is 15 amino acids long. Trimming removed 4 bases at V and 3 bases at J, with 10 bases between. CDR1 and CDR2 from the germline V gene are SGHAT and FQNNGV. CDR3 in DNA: TGTGCCAGCAGCTCAACTTCACGTGGGGCCAACGTCCTGACTTTC. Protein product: CASSSTSRGANVLTF.

The chain's CDR3 is CASTDTGGDEKLFF. The CDR3, as DNA: TGTGCCAGCACCGATACAGGGGGAGATGAAAAACTGTTTTTT. The chain couples TRBV27 to TRBJ1-4, with 8 bases that match TRBD1. Germline V gives CDR1 MNHEY, CDR2 SMNVEV (reference sequence). After removal of 7 bases from V and 6 bases from J, the junction contained 7 bases not matched to a gene. The CDR3 runs to 14 residues.

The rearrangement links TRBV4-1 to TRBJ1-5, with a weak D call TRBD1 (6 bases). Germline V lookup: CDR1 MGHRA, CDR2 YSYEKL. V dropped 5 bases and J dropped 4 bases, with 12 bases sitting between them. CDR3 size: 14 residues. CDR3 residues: CASSELTGNQPQHF. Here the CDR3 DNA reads TGCGCCAGCAGCGAGTTGACAGGTAATCAGCCCCAGCATTTT.

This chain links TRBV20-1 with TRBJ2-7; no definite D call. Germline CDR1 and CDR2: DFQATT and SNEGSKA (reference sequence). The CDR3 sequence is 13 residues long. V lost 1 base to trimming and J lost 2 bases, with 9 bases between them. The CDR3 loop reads CSARGLNPYEQYF. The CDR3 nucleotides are TGCAGTGCTAGAGGTCTCAACCCCTACGAGCAGTACTTC.

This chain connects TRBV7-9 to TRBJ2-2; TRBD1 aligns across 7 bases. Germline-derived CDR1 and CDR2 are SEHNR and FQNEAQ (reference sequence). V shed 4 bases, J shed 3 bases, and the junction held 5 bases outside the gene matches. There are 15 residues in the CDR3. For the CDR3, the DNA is TGTGCCAGCAGCTCTTGGACAGGAGACACCGGGGAGCTGTTTTTT. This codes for CASSSWTGDTGELFF.

Here the CDR3 DNA reads TGTGCCAGCAGCCCAGGTCCTGCTAACTATGGCTACACCTTC. It encodes CASSPGPANYGYTF. This chain links TRBV12-3 or TRBV12-4 with TRBJ1-2; D is unresolved. This CDR3 contains 14 residues. V was pared by 6 bases and J by 0 bases, with 11 bases between.

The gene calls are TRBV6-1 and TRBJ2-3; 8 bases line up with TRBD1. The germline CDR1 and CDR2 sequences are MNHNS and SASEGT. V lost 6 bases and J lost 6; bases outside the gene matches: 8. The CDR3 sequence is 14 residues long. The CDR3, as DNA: TGTGCCAGCAGAGACAGGGGACGGAAGGATACGCAGTATTTT. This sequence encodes CASRDRGRKDTQYF.

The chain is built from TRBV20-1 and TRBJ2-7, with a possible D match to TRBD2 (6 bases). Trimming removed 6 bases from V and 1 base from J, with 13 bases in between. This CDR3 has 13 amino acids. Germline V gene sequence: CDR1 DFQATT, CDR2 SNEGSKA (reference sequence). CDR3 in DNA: TGCAGTGCACAACCGGGACTTTCCTACGAGCAGTACTTC. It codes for CSAQPGLSYEQYF.

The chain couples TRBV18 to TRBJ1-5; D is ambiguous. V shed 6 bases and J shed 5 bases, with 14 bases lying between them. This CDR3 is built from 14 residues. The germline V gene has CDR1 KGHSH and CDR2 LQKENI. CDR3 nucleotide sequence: TGTGCCAGCTCTCCCACTAGGAGCGATCAGCCCCAGCATTTT. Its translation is CASSPTRSDQPQHF. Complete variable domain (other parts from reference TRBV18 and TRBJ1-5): NAGVMQNPRHLVRRRGQEARLRCSPMKGHSHVYWYRQLPEEGLKFMVYLQKENIIDESGMPKERFSAEFPKEGPSILRIQQVVRGDSAAYFCASSPTRSDQPQHFGDGTRLSIL.

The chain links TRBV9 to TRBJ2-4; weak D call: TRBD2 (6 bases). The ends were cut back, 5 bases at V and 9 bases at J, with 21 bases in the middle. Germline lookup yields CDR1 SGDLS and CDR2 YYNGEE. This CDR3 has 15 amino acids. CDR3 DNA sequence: TGTGCCAGCAGTGGCAATAGCGGTGGAGGCGTCATTCAGTACTTC. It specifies CASSGNSGGGVIQYF.

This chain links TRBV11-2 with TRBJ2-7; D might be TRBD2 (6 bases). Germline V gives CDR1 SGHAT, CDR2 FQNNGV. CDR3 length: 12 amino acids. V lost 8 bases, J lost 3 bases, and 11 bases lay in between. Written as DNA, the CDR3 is TGTGCCAGCGGGACGGGACTCTACGAGCAGTACTTC. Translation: CASGTGLYEQYF.

The CDR3, as DNA: TGTGCCAGCAGTCGGAGGTCCCCCAAAGCCTACGAGCAGTACTTC. This translates into CASSRRSPKAYEQYF. The rearrangement joins TRBV3-1 to TRBJ2-7, with D possibly matching TRBD2 (5 bases). Germline CDR1 and CDR2: LGHDT and YNNKEL (reference sequence). Trimming stripped 6 bases from V and 2 bases from J, with 17 bases between. This CDR3 is built from 15 residues.

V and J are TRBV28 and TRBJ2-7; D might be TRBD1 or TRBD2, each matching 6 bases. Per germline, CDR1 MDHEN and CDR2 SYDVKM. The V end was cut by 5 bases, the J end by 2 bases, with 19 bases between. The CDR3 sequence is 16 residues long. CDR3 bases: TGTGCCAGCAGTCCCCCTAGGGGGGAACCACCCTACGAGCAGTACTTC. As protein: CASSPPRGEPPYEQYF.

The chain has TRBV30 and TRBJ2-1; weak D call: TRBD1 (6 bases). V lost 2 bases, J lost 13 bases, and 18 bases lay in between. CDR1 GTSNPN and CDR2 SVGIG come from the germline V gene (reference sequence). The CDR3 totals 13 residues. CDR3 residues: CAWSWSGNRVQFF. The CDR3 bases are TGTGCCTGGAGTTGGTCAGGCAACAGGGTACAGTTCTTC.

CDR3 DNA sequence: TGTGCCAGCAGCCCCAGAGGTAACTCTGGGGCCAACGTCCTGACTTTC. It yields the protein CASSPRGNSGANVLTF. J is TRBJ2-6 and V is TRBV6-6; D call uncertain. Germline V gives CDR1 MNHNY, CDR2 SVGAGI (reference sequence). Trimming removed 6 bases from V and 0 bases from J, with 12 bases in between. This CDR3 spans 16 amino acids.

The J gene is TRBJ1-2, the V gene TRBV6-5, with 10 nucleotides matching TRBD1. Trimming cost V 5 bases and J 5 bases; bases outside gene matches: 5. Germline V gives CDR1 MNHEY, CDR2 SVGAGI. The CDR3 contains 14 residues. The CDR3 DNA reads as TGTGCCAGCAGTCCGGACAGGGGGTTTTATGGCTACACCTTC. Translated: CASSPDRGFYGYTF.

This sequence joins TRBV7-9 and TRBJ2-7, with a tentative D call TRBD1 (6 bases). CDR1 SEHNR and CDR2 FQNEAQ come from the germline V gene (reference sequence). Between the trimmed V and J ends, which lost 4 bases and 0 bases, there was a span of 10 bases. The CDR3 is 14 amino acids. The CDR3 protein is CASSSTGSSYEQYF. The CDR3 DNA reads TGTGCCAGCAGCTCTACAGGGAGCTCCTACGAGCAGTACTTC.

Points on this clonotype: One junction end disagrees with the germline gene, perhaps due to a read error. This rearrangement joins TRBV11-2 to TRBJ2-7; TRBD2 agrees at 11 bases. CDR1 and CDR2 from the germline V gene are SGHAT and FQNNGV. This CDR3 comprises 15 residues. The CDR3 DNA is TGTGCCAGCAGCCCCCGACTAGCGGGATCCTCCGAGCAGTACTTC. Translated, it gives CASSPRLAGSSEQYF.

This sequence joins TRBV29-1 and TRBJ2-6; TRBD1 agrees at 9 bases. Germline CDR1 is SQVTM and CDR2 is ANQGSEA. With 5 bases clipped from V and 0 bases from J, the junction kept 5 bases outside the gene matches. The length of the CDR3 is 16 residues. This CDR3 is CSVTGGTPSGANVLTF. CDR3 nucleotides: TGCAGCGTTACAGGGGGCACCCCCTCTGGGGCCAACGTCCTGACTTTC. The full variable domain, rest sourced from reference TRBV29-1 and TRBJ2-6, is SAVISQKPSRDICQRGTSLTIQCQVDSQVTMMFWYRQQPGQSLTLIATANQGSEATYESGFVIDKFPISRPNLTFSTLTVSNMSPEDSSIYLCSVTGGTPSGANVLTFGAGSRLTVL.

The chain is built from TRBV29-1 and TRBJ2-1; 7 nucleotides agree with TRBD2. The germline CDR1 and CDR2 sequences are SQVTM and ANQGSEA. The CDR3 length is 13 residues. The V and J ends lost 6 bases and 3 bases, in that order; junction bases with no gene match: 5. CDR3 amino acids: CSVRTGGYNEQFF. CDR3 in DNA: TGCAGCGTCAGGACGGGGGGCTACAATGAGCAGTTCTTC.

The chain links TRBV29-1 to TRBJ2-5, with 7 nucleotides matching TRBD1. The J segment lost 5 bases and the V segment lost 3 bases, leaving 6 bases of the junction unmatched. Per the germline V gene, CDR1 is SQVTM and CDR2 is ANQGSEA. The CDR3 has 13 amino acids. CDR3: CSVEVTGPETQYF. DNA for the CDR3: TGCAGCGTTGAGGTGACAGGGCCGGAGACCCAGTACTTC. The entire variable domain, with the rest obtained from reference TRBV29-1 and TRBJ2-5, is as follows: SAVISQKPSRDICQRGTSLTIQCQVDSQVTMMFWYRQQPGQSLTLIATANQGSEATYESGFVIDKFPISRPNLTFSTLTVSNMSPEDSSIYLCSVEVTGPETQYFGPGTRLLVL.